The clone carrying this TCR beta chain was found many times. Its matching antigen is unknown. This entry belongs to a study of beta chain features in type 1 diabetes. Study information: In age, gender and cell yields, patients were similar to healthy donors.

Reverse transcribing all isolated RNA meant expressed TCRB transcripts were sequenced. The average read count of naive, central memory and regulatory T cell samples was about 3.57 million. Clones were sequenced by immunoSEQ multiplex PCR, and TCRdb holds only the in-frame ones, with some missing. The sample yields about 160,000 clones, about 8.5% seen once. Overall study findings and caveats: Among all four CD4+ subsets, Type 1 diabetes patients had TCRB CDR3s that were moderately but significantly shorter.

Germline CDR1 and CDR2: SQVTM and ANQGSEA. CDR3 length: 15 residues. J was trimmed by 4 bases and V by 5 bases; bases with no gene match: 5. Sample: central memory CD4+ T cells from blood. The chain carries TRBV29-1 and TRBJ2-5; 15 bases are a match to TRBD2. The sequence was collected from a man aged 18-30 years in good health. CDR3 DNA sequence: TGCAGCGTTCAAGGACTAGCGGGAGGGGGAGAGACCCAGTACTTC. Its translation: CSVQGLAGGGETQYF.